The 7 T cell receptor beta chains given below trace back to one sample, sequenced in a study of OX40 agonist ivuxolimab in advanced cancers. Generated by immunoSEQ multiplex PCR, the TCRdb table keeps only in-frame clones and is missing some. The repertoire consists of about 54,000 clones, with about nine tenths occurring once and the leading ten covering roughly an eighth. The starting material was CD4+ or CD8+ T cells sorted from blood, obtained in a trial of the OX40 agonist ivuxolimab. The receptors originated from an adult with an advanced solid tumor such as melanoma, head and neck, liver or kidney cancer.

This clone was counted once. V is TRBV18 and J is TRBJ2-3; D perhaps matches TRBD2 (6 bases). Between the trimmed V and J ends, which lost 3 bases and 0 bases, there was a span of 10 bases. From germline, CDR1 is KGHSH and CDR2 LQKENI. This CDR3 region has 15 residues. The CDR3 nucleotides are TGTGCCAGCTCACCCAAAAGCGGGAGCACAGATACGCAGTATTTT. It is translated as CASSPKSGSTDTQYF.

The chain is built from TRBV19 and TRBJ1-5; a weak D match, TRBD1 (6 bases). V shed 5 bases and J shed 0 bases, with 11 bases lying between them. CDR1 LNHDA and CDR2 SQIVND come from the germline V gene (reference sequence). The CDR3 is made up of 15 amino acids. This chain's CDR3 is CASSWGADSNQPQHF. CDR3 in DNA: TGTGCCAGTAGTTGGGGGGCGGATAGCAATCAGCCCCAGCATTTT.

The genes are TRBV2 and TRBJ1-2; possible D gene TRBD1, 5 bases. Germline V gene lookup returns CDR1 SNHLY and CDR2 FYNNEI. Trimming left V 3 bases short and J 4 bases short, with 9 bases between. This CDR3 has 13 amino acids. The CDR3 DNA sequence: TGTGCCAGCAGTGATCAGGGAAGCTATGGCTACACCTTC. The encoded protein is CASSDQGSYGYTF.

V and J are TRBV4-1 and TRBJ2-1; unclear D gene. CDR3 length: 14 amino acids. The V end was cut by 4 bases, the J end by 7 bases, with 14 bases between. Germline V CDR1 and CDR2: MGHRA, YSYEKL. The chain's CDR3 is CASSRVPVTNEQFF. CDR3 nucleotides: TGCGCCAGCAGCCGAGTCCCCGTCACTAATGAGCAGTTCTTC.

The gene calls are TRBV5-1 and TRBJ2-1; D not certain. CDR1 is SGHRS and CDR2 is YFSETQ in the germline V gene. This CDR3 contains 13 residues. Between the trimmed V and J ends, which lost 4 bases and 6 bases, there was a span of 11 bases. For the CDR3, the DNA is TGCGCCAGCAGCCCTCTATCTAGCAATGAGCAGTTCTTC. This sequence encodes CASSPLSSNEQFF.

V usage is TRBV20-1 and J usage is TRBJ1-2; no definite D call. Per germline, CDR1 DFQATT and CDR2 SNEGSKA (reference sequence). This CDR3 has 11 residues. Trimming cost V 8 bases and J 1 base, with 8 bases left between them. CDR3 sequence: CSPKVNYGYTF. The CDR3 bases are TGCAGTCCTAAGGTTAACTATGGCTACACCTTC.

The chain is built from TRBV6-5 and TRBJ1-4; 7 bases are a match to TRBD1. The CDR3 is 14 residues long. V was clipped by 6 bases and J by 3 bases; unmatched bases: 4. Germline CDR1 reads MNHEY; CDR2 reads SVGAGI. This CDR3 reads CASSRQGANEKLFF. In nucleotides, the CDR3 is TGTGCCAGCAGCCGACAGGGAGCTAATGAAAAACTGTTTTTT.